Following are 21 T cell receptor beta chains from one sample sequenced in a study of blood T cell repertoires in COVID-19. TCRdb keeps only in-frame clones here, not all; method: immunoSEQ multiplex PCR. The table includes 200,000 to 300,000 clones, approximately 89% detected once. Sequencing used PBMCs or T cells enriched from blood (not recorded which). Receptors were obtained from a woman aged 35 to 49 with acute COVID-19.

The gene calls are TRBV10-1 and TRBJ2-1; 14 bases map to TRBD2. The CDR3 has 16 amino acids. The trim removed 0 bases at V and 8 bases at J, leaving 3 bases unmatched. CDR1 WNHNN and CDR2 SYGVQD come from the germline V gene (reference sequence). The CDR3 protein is CASSESRLAGGDEQFF. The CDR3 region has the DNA TGCGCCAGCAGTGAGTCGAGACTAGCGGGAGGGGATGAGCAGTTCTTC.

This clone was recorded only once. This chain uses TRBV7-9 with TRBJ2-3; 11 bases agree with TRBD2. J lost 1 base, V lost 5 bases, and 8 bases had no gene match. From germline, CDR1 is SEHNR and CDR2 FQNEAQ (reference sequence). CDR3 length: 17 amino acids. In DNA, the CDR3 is TGTGCCAGCAGCAGTACGAAGGGACTAGCGGGCACAGATACGCAGTATTTT. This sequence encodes CASSSTKGLAGTDTQYF.

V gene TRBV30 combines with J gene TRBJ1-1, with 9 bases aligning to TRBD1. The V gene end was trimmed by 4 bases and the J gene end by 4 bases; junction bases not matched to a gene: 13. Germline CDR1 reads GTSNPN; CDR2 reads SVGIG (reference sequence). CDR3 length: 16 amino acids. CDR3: CAWTHKDRGSSTEAFF. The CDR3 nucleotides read TGTGCCTGGACCCATAAGGACAGGGGATCGAGCACTGAAGCTTTCTTT.

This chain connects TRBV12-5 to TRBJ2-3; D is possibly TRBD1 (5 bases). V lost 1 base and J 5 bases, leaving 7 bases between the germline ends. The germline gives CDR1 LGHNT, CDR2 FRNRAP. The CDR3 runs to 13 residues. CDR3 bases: TGTGCTAGTGGTTTGGGGGGCAGAGATACGCAGTATTTT. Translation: CASGLGGRDTQYF.

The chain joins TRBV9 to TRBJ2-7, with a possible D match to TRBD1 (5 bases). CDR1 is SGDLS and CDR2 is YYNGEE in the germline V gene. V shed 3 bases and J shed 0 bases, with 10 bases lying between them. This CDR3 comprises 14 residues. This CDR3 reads CASSARQSSYEQYF. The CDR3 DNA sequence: TGTGCCAGCAGCGCCCGACAGAGCTCCTACGAGCAGTACTTC.

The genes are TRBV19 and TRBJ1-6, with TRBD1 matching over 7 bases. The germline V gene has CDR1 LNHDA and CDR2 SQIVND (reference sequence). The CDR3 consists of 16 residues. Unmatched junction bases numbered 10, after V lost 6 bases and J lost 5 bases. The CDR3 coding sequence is TGTGCCAGTAGCCCCTGGGACAGACGGAATAATTCACCCCTCCACTTT. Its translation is CASSPWDRRNNSPLHF.

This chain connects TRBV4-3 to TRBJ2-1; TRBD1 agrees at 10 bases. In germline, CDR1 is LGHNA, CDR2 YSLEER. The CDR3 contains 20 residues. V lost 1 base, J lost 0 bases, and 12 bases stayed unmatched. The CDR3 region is CASSQVLGQGFPSSYNEQFF. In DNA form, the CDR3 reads TGCGCCAGCAGCCAAGTTTTGGGACAGGGGTTCCCGAGCTCCTACAATGAGCAGTTCTTC.

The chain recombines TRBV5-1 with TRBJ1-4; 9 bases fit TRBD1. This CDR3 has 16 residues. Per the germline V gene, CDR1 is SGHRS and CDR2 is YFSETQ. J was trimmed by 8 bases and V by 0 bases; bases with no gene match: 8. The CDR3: CASSLGLGQGLEKLFF. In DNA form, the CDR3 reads TGCGCCAGCAGCTTGGGTTTGGGACAGGGTTTGGAAAAACTGTTTTTT.

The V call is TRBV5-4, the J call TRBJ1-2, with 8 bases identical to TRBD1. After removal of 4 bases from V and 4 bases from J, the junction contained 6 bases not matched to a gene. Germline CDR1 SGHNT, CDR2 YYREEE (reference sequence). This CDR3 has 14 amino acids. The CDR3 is CASSPGQGGYGYTF. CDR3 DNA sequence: TGTGCCAGCAGCCCTGGACAGGGAGGCTATGGCTACACCTTC. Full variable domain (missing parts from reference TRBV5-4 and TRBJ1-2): ETGVTQSPTHLIKTRGQQVTLRCSSQSGHNTVSWYQQALGQGPQFIFQYYREEENGRGNFPPRFSGLQFPNYSSELNVNALELDDSALYLCASSPGQGGYGYTFGSGTRLTVV.

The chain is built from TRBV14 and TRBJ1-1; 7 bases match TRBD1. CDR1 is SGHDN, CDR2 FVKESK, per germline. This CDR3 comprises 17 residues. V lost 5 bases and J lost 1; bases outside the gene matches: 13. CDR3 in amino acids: CASSDPRGFSQNTEAFF. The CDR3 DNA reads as TGTGCCAGCAGCGACCCCAGGGGGTTTAGTCAGAACACTGAAGCTTTCTTT.

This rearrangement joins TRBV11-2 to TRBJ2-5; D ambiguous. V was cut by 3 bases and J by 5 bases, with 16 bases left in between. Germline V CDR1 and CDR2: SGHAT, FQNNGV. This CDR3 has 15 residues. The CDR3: CASSFTGSRLETQYF. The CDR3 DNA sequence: TGTGCCAGCAGCTTCACCGGCTCGAGGTTGGAGACCCAGTACTTC.

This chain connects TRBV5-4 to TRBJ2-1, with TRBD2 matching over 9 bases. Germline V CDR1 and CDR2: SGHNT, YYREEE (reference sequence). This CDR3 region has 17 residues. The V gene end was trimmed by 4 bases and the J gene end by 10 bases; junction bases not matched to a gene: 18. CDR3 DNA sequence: TGTGCCAGCAGCACACGGTTAATGGCGGGAGGGCCTGAGGAGCAGTTCTTC. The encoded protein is CASSTRLMAGGPEEQFF.

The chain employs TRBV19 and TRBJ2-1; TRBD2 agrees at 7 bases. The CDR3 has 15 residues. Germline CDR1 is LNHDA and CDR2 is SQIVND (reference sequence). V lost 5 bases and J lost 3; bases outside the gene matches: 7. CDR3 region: CASSPGLGVYNEQFF. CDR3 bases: TGTGCCAGTAGTCCCGGACTAGGGGTCTACAATGAGCAGTTCTTC. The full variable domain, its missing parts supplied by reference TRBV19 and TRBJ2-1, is DGGITQSPKYLFRKEGQNVTLSCEQNLNHDAMYWYRQDPGQGLRLIYYSQIVNDFQKGDIAEGYSVSREKKESFPLTVTSAQKNPTAFYLCASSPGLGVYNEQFFGPGTRLTVL.

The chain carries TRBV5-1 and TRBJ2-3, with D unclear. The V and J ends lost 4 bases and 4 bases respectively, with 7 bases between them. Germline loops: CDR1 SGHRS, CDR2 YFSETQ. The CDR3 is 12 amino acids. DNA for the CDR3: TGCGCCAGCAGCCCGCCGGCAGATACGCAGTATTTT. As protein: CASSPPADTQYF.

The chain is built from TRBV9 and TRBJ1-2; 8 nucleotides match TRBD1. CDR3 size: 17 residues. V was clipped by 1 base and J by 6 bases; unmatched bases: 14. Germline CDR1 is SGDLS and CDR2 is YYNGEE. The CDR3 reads CASSVTQFPTGENGYTF. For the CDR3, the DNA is TGTGCCAGCAGCGTAACGCAATTTCCGACAGGGGAAAATGGCTACACCTTC.

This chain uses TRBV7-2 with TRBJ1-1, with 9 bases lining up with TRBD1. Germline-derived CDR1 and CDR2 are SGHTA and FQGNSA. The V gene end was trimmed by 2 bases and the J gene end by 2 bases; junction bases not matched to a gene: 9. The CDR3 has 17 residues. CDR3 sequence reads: CASSLLGQGKINTEAFF. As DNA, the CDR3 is TGTGCCAGCAGCTTATTGGGACAGGGTAAAATAAACACTGAAGCTTTCTTT. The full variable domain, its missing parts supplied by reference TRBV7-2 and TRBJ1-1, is GAGVSQSPSNKVTEKGKDVELRCDPISGHTALYWYRQSLGQGLEFLIYFQGNSAPDKSGLPSDRFSAERTGGSVSTLTIQRTQQEDSAVYLCASSLLGQGKINTEAFFGQGTRLTVV.

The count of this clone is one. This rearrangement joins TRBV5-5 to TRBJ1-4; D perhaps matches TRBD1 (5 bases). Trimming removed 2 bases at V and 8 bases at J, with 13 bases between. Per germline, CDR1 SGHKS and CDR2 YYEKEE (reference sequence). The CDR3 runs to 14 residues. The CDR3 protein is CASSLSGTVEKLFF. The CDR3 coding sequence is TGTGCCAGCAGCTTATCGGGGACTGTAGAAAAACTGTTTTTT. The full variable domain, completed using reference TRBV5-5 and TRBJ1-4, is DAGVTQSPTHLIKTRGQQVTLRCSPISGHKSVSWYQQVLGQGPQFIFQYYEKEERGRGNFPDRFSARQFPNYSSELNVNALLLGDSALYLCASSLSGTVEKLFFGSGTQLSVL.

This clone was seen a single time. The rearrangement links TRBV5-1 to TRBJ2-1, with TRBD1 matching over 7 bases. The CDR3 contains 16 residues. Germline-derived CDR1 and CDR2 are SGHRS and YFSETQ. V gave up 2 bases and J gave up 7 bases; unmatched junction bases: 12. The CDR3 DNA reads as TGCGCCAGCAGCTTCACCCTCGGGACAGAGAAAAATGAGCAGTTCTTC. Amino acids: CASSFTLGTEKNEQFF.

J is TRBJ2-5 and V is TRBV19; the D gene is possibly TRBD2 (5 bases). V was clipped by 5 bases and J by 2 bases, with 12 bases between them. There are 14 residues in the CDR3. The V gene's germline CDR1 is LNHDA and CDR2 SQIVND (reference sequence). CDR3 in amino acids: CASSSLDLQETQYF. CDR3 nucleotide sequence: TGTGCCAGTAGTTCCCTGGACTTACAAGAGACCCAGTACTTC.

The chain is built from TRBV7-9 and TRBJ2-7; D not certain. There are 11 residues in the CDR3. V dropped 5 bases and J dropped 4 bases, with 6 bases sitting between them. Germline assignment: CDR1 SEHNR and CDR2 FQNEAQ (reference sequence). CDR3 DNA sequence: TGTGCCAGCAGCAACAAATACGAGCAGTACTTC. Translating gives CASSNKYEQYF. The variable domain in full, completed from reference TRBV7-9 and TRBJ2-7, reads DTGVSQNPRHKITKRGQNVTFRCDPISEHNRLYWYRQTLGQGPEFLTYFQNEAQLEKSRLLSDRFSAERPKGSFSTLEIQRTEQGDSAMYLCASSNKYEQYFGPGTRLTVT.

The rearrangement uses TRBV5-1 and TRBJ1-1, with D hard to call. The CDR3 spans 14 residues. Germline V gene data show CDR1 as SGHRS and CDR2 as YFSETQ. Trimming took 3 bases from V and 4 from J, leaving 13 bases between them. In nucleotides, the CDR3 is TGCGCCAGCAGCTCGGACTCAAAAAGCACTGAAGCTTTCTTT. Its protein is CASSSDSKSTEAFF.